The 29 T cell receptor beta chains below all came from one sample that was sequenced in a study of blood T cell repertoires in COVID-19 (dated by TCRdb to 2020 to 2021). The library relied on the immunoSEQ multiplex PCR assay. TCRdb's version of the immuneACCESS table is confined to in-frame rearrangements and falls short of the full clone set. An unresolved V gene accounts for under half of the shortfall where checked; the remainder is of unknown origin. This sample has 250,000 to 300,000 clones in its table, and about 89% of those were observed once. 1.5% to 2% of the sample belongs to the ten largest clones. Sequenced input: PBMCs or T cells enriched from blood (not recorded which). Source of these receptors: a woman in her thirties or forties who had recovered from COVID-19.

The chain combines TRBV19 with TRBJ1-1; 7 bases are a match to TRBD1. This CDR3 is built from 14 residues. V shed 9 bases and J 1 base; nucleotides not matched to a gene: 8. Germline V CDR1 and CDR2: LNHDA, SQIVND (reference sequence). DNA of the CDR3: TGTGCCAGCGGGACAGCTAGAGGGAACACTGAAGCTTTCTTT. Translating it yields CASGTARGNTEAFF.

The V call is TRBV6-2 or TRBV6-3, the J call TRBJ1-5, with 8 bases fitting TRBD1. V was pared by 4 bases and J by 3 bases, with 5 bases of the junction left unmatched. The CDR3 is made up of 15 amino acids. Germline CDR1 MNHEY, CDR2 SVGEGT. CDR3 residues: CASSWGTGLNQPQHF. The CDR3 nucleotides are TGTGCCAGCAGTTGGGGGACAGGTCTCAATCAGCCCCAGCATTTT.

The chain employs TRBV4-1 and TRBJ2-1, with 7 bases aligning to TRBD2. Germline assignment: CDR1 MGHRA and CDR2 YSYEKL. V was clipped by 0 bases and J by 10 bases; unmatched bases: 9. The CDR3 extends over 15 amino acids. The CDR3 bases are TGCGCCAGCAGCCAAGAGGTTGAGCGGGGCAGGGAGCAGTTCTTC. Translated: CASSQEVERGREQFF.

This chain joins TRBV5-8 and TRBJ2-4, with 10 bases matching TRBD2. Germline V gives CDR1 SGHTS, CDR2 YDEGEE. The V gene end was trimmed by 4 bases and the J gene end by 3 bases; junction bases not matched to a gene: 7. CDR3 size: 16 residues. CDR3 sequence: CASSLTSGRYKNIQYF. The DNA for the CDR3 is TGTGCCAGCAGCCTGACTAGCGGGCGATACAAAAACATTCAGTACTTC.

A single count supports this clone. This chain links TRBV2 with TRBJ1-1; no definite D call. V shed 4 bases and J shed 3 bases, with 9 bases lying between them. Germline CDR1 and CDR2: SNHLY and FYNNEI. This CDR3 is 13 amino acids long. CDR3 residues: CASSASHHTEAFF. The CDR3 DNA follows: TGTGCCAGCAGTGCGAGCCATCACACTGAAGCTTTCTTT.

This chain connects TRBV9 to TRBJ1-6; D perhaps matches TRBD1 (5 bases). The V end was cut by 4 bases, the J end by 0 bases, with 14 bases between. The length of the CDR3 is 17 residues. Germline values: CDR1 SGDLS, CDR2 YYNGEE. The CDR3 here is CASSLGPSSSYNSPLHF. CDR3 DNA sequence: TGTGCCAGCAGCCTGGGGCCCTCGAGCTCCTATAATTCACCCCTCCACTTT.

CDR3 coding DNA: TGCGCCAGCAGCCAATCGAGCGGGACGGGCAATGAGCAGTTCTTC. Its translation: CASSQSSGTGNEQFF. The rearrangement joins TRBV4-3 to TRBJ2-1; 7 bases line up with TRBD2. The V segment lost 2 bases and the J segment 6 bases; nucleotides outside the gene matches: 7. This CDR3 has 15 residues. Germline V lookup: CDR1 LGHNA, CDR2 YSLEER.

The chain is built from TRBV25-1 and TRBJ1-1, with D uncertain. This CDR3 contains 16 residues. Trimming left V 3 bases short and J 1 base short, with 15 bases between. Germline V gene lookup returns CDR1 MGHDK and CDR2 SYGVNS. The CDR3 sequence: CASSDPRKGGNTEAFF. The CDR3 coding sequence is TGTGCCAGCAGTGACCCTCGAAAGGGAGGGAACACTGAAGCTTTCTTT.

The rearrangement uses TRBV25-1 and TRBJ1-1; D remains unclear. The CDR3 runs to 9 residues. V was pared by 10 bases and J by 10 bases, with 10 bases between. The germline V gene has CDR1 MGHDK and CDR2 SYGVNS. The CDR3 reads CATPPGAFF. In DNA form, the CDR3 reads TGTGCCACCCCTCCGGGAGCTTTCTTT.

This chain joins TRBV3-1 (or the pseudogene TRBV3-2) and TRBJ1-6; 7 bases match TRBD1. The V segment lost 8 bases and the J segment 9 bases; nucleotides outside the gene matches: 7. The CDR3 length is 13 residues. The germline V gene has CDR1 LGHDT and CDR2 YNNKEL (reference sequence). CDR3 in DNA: TGTGCCAGCTCGACAGGGCCCCTTTCACCCCTCCACTTT. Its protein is CASSTGPLSPLHF.

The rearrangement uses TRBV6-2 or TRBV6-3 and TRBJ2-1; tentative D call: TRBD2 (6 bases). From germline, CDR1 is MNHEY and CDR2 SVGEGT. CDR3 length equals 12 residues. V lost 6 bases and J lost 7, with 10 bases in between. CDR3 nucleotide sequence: TGTGCCAGCAGCGGACGGGGGAATGAGCAGTTCTTC. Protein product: CASSGRGNEQFF.

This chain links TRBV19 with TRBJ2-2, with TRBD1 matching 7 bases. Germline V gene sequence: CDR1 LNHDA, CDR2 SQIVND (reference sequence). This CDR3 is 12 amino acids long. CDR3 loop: CVGQADTGELFF. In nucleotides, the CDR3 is TGTGTCGGACAGGCGGACACCGGGGAGCTGTTTTTT. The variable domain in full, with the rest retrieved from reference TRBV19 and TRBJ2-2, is DGGITQSPKYLFRKEGQNVTLSCEQNLNHDAMYWYRQDPGQGLRLIYYSQIVNDFQKGDIAEGYSVSREKKESFPLTVTSAQKNPTAFYLCVGQADTGELFFGEGSRLTVL.

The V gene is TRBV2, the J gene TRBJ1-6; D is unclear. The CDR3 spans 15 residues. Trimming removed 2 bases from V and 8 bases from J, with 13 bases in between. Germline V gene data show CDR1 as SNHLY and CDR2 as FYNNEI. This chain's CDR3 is CASSERRPNYSPLHF. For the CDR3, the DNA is TGTGCCAGCAGTGAAAGGAGGCCAAACTATTCACCCCTCCACTTT.

CDR3 nucleotide sequence: TGTGCCAGCAGCTTGTTAGCGGGAGGGCAGGGTTCACCCCTCCACTTT. Encoded protein: CASSLLAGGQGSPLHF. The chain carries TRBV7-3 and TRBJ1-6, with D possibly matching TRBD1 (5 bases). This CDR3 is built from 16 residues. Trimming took off 3 bases at V and 9 bases at J, with 18 bases between the two ends. The germline V gene has CDR1 SGHTA and CDR2 FQGTGA.

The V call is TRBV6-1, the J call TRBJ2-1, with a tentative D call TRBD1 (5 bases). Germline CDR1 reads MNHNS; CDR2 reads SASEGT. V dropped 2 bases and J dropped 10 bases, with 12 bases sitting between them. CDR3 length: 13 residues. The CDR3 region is CASSESGQREQFF. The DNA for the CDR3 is TGTGCCAGCAGTGAATCCGGACAACGGGAGCAGTTCTTC.

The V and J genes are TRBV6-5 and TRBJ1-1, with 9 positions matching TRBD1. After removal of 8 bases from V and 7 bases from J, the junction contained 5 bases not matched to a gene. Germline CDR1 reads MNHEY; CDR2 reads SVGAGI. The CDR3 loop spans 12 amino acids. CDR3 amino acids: CASGDRAIEAFF. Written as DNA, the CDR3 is TGTGCCAGCGGGGACAGGGCGATTGAAGCTTTCTTT.

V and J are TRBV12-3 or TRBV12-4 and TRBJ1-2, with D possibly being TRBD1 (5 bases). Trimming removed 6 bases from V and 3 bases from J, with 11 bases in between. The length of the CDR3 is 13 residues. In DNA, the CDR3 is TGTGCCAGCAGCCCGGACAAGGACTATGGCTACACCTTC. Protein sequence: CASSPDKDYGYTF.

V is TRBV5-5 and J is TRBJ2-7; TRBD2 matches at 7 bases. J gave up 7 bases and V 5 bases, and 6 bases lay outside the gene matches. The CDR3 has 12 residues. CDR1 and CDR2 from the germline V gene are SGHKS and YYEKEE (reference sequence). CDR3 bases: TGTGCCAGCAGACGTCTGGGAGGGGAGCAGTACTTC. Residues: CASRRLGGEQYF.

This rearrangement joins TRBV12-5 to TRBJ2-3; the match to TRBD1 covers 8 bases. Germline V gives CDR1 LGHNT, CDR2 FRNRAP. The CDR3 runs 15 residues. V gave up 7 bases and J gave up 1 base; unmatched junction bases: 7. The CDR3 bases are TGTGCTAGTGCCACCGGACAGGGCGGCACAGATACGCAGTATTTT. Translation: CASATGQGGTDTQYF.

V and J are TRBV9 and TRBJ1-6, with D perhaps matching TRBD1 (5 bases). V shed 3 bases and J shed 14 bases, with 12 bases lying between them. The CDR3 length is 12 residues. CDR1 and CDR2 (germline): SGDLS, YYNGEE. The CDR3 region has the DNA TGTGCCAGCAGCGCGGGGGGGGGATCCCTCCACTTT. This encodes CASSAGGGSLHF.

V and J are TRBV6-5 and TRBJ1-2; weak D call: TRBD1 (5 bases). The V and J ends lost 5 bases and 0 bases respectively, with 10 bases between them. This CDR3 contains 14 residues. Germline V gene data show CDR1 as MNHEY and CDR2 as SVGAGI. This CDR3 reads CASSPRQTNYGYTF. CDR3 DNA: TGTGCCAGCAGTCCGCGACAGACTAACTATGGCTACACCTTC.

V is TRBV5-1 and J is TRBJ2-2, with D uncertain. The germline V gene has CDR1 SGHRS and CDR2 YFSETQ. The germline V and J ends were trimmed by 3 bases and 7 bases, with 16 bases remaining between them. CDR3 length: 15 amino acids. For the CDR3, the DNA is TGCGCCAGCAGCTCGCTTCCCGGGTCGAACGGGGAGCTGTTTTTT. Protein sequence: CASSSLPGSNGELFF.

Written as DNA, the CDR3 is TGTGCCAGCAGTTACTCGTTTTTGCAGAACAATGAGCAGTTCTTC. This gives the protein CASSYSFLQNNEQFF. The chain joins TRBV6-5 to TRBJ2-1; D is undetermined. The CDR3 length is 15 residues. V gave up 0 bases and J gave up 5 bases, with 11 bases separating them. Germline-derived CDR1 and CDR2 are MNHEY and SVGAGI.

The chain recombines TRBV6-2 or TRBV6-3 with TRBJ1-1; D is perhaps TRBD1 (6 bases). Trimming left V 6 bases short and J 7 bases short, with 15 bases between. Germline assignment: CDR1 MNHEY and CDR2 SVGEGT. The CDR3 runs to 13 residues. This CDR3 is CASSGTGWGEAFF. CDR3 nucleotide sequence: TGTGCCAGCAGCGGAACAGGGTGGGGTGAAGCTTTCTTT.

The CDR3 bases are TGTGCCAGCAGCACAGGGCCCAAGAGCATGAACACTGAAGCTTTCTTT. Protein: CASSTGPKSMNTEAFF. This chain joins TRBV6-2 or TRBV6-3 and TRBJ1-1, with D maybe TRBD1 (6 bases). CDR3 length equals 16 residues. The V and J ends lost 6 bases and 0 bases respectively, with 17 bases between them. The V gene's germline CDR1 is MNHEY and CDR2 SVGEGT.

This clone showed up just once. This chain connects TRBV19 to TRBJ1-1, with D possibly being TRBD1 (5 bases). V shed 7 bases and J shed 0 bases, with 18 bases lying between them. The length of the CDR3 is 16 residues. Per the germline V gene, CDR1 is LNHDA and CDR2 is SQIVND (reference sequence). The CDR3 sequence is CASTNQGRGMNTEAFF. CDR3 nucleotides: TGTGCCAGTACTAACCAGGGACGGGGGATGAACACTGAAGCTTTCTTT.

The CDR3 is CASSPGSGNTIYF. The CDR3 DNA reads as TGTGCCAGCAGCCCGGGATCTGGAAACACCATATATTTT. The rearrangement links TRBV7-3 to TRBJ1-3; D is unresolved. The length of the CDR3 is 13 residues. V was pared by 5 bases and J by 1 base, with 6 bases between. In germline, CDR1 is SGHTA, CDR2 FQGTGA.

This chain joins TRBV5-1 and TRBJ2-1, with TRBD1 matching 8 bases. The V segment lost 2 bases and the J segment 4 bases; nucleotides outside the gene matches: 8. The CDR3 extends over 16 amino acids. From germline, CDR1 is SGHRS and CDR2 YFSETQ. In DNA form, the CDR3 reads TGCGCCAGCAGCTTAGCAGGGGGCTATTCTTACAATGAGCAGTTCTTC. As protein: CASSLAGGYSYNEQFF.

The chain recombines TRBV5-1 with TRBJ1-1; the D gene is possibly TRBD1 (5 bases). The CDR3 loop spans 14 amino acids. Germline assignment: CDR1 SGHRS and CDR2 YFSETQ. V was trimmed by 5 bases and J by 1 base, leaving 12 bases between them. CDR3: CASSIGHPNTEAFF. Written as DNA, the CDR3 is TGCGCCAGCAGTATAGGACACCCGAACACTGAAGCTTTCTTT.